This TCR beta chain comes out of a study of OX40 agonist ivuxolimab in advanced cancers. The table came from immunoSEQ multiplex PCR; TCRdb's copy has only in-frame clones and leaves some out. The sample lists tens of thousands of clones, approximately 81% occurring once. Patients were excluded for autoimmune disease history or systemic immunosuppression. This clone was detected a few times. The receptor was derived from an adult with an advanced solid tumor such as melanoma, head and neck, liver or kidney cancer. The specimen comprised CD4+ or CD8+ T cells sorted from blood, sampled in a trial of the OX40 agonist ivuxolimab.

Here the CDR3 reads CASSSLTHQNTEAFF. The CDR3 nucleotides read TGTGCCAGCAGCTCACTAACACACCAAAACACTGAAGCTTTCTTT. This chain connects TRBV7-6 to TRBJ1-1; no firm D call. This CDR3 region has 15 residues. With 4 bases removed from V and 2 bases from J, the gap between germline ends came to 14 bases. Germline-derived CDR1 and CDR2 are SGHVS and FNYEAQ.